The subject of this entry is one T cell receptor (beta chain). The PCR was carried out with 60 Vbeta primers and 13 Jbeta primers. Profiling relied on immunoSEQ multiplex PCR, and the TCRdb table lists in-frame clones only, not all of them. The sample consists of under 200,000 clones, around 79% of them appearing once. The sample belongs to a study of cytomegalovirus exposure and HLA in healthy donors. CDR3 length equals 13 residues. Trimming cost V 7 bases and J 3 bases, with 13 bases left between them. Germline-derived CDR1 and CDR2 are MNHNS and SASEGT. This rearrangement joins TRBV6-1 to TRBJ2-7; possibly TRBD1 for D (6 bases). Specimen: PBMCs. This sequence originates from a man between 18 and 35 years old in good health and CMV-seronegative. The chain's CDR3 is CASTDRLNYEQYF. CDR3 nucleotide sequence: TGTGCCAGCACCGACAGGCTGAACTACGAGCAGTACTTC.